The 17 T cell receptor beta chains below come from one sample, sequenced in a study of cytomegalovirus exposure and HLA in healthy donors. Clones were read by immunoSEQ multiplex PCR, and TCRdb kept only the in-frame ones, dropping some. Here the sample spans 150,000 to 200,000 clones, around 81% being singletons. Sequenced: PBMCs. The receptors stem from a woman younger than 30 in good health and CMV-seropositive.

This clone was seen more than once but under ten times. The gene calls are TRBV27 and TRBJ1-6; 9 nucleotides agree with TRBD1. This CDR3 has 16 amino acids. Losses at the gene ends were 5 bases for V and 10 bases for J; bases not matched to a gene: 12. The germline gives CDR1 MNHEY, CDR2 SMNVEV (reference sequence). CDR3 coding DNA: TGTGCCAGCAGTACCGGGACAGGGTGGGCCTCGTCACCCCTCCACTTT. It codes for CASSTGTGWASSPLHF.

The V gene is TRBV9, the J gene TRBJ2-7; 9 nucleotides line up with TRBD2. CDR3 length: 16 amino acids. The V gene end was trimmed by 4 bases and the J gene end by 2 bases; junction bases not matched to a gene: 10. Germline V CDR1 and CDR2: SGDLS, YYNGEE. Here the CDR3 reads CASSPNPGLAPYEQYF. CDR3 DNA: TGTGCCAGCAGCCCCAACCCGGGACTAGCTCCCTACGAGCAGTACTTC.

The V and J genes are TRBV4-1 and TRBJ1-6; D not resolved. V was clipped by 2 bases and J by 10 bases, with 15 bases between them. The length of the CDR3 is 15 residues. CDR1 and CDR2 (germline): MGHRA, YSYEKL. Written as DNA, the CDR3 is TGCGCCAGCAGCCAACTTGGGTCGGGGAGATCACCCCTCCACTTT. Translating it yields CASSQLGSGRSPLHF.

For the CDR3, the DNA is TGTGCCAGCAGTTCCTGGACTAGCGGGGGGTCGAACACCGGGGAGCTGTTTTTT. Residues: CASSSWTSGGSNTGELFF. V and J are TRBV27 and TRBJ2-2, with 14 bases fitting TRBD2. The CDR3 has 18 residues. Germline lookup yields CDR1 MNHEY and CDR2 SMNVEV (reference sequence). J gave up 0 bases and V 4 bases, and 4 bases lay outside the gene matches.

The CDR3 here is CASSPSRDRGNEQFF. For the CDR3, the DNA is TGCGCCAGCAGCCCTTCAAGGGACAGGGGAAATGAGCAGTTCTTC. V gene TRBV5-1 combines with J gene TRBJ2-1, with 10 bases that match TRBD1. Germline V gene data show CDR1 as SGHRS and CDR2 as YFSETQ. V was clipped by 4 bases and J by 7 bases; unmatched bases: 8. CDR3 size: 15 residues.

This chain links TRBV11-2 with TRBJ1-6, with 8 bases lining up with TRBD1. Per germline, CDR1 SGHAT and CDR2 FQNNGV. This CDR3 region has 16 residues. V dropped 5 bases and J dropped 7; count of bases not matched to a gene: 10. CDR3 sequence reads: CASSPLSGTGNSPLHF. Here the CDR3 DNA reads TGTGCCAGCAGCCCCCTCTCCGGGACAGGAAATTCACCCCTCCACTTT. Variable domain in full (rest from reference TRBV11-2 and TRBJ1-6): EAGVAQSPRYKIIEKRQSVAFWCNPISGHATLYWYQQILGQGPKLLIQFQNNGVVDDSQLPKDRFSAERLKGVDSTLKIQPAKLEDSAVYLCASSPLSGTGNSPLHFGNGTRLTVT.

The chain joins TRBV4-1 to TRBJ2-4; D is unresolved. Trimming took off 0 bases at V and 9 bases at J, with 9 bases between the two ends. The CDR3 contains 13 residues. Germline V gene lookup returns CDR1 MGHRA and CDR2 YSYEKL. CDR3 in DNA: TGCGCCAGCAGCCAAGATCGATCTAGCATTCAGTACTTC. Protein sequence: CASSQDRSSIQYF.

The chain employs TRBV5-1 and TRBJ2-5; D is perhaps TRBD1 (6 bases). The CDR3 contains 14 residues. The V gene's germline CDR1 is SGHRS and CDR2 YFSETQ. V dropped 4 bases and J dropped 0 bases, with 10 bases sitting between them. Here the CDR3 reads CASSTWTDQETQYF. CDR3 sequence (DNA): TGCGCCAGCAGCACCTGGACAGACCAAGAGACCCAGTACTTC. Supplemented by reference TRBV5-1 and TRBJ2-5, the full variable domain reads KAGVTQTPRYLIKTRGQQVTLSCSPISGHRSVSWYQQTPGQGLQFLFEYFSETQRNKGNFPGRFSGRQFSNSRSEMNVSTLELGDSALYLCASSTWTDQETQYFGPGTRLLVL.

This sequence joins TRBV7-9 and TRBJ1-5; possible D gene TRBD1, 6 bases. This CDR3 contains 14 residues. The germline V gene encodes CDR1 SEHNR and CDR2 FQNEAQ (reference sequence). V shed 6 bases and J shed 3 bases, with 12 bases lying between them. The CDR3 here is CASSHGQINQPQHF. In DNA form, the CDR3 reads TGTGCCAGCAGTCACGGACAGATCAATCAGCCCCAGCATTTT.

The chain has TRBV6-1 and TRBJ1-1; 7 nucleotides line up with TRBD1. Germline assignment: CDR1 MNHNS and CDR2 SASEGT. The junction had 4 bases not matched to a gene; V was cut back by 5 bases and J by 4 bases. The CDR3 consists of 13 residues. In DNA form, the CDR3 reads TGTGCCAGCAGTCCTAGACAGGGCACTGAAGCTTTCTTT. Translating it yields CASSPRQGTEAFF.

This clone was picked up a small number of times. This chain connects TRBV4-2 to TRBJ1-5, with a tentative D call TRBD1 (6 bases). Germline V gives CDR1 LGHNA, CDR2 YNFKEQ. The CDR3 has 14 amino acids. V lost 6 bases to trimming and J lost 4 bases, with 13 bases between them. The CDR3 is CASRTGPWNQPQHF. The DNA for the CDR3 is TGTGCCAGCAGGACAGGTCCCTGGAATCAGCCCCAGCATTTT.

The gene calls are TRBV4-3 and TRBJ1-2, with 9 bases that match TRBD1. Trimming cost V 3 bases and J 7 bases; bases outside gene matches: 3. Germline V gene data show CDR1 as LGHNA and CDR2 as YSLEER. The CDR3 extends over 13 amino acids. The DNA of the CDR3 is TGCGCCAGCAGCCAGACAGGGGGGGCTGGCTACACCTTC. It is translated as CASSQTGGAGYTF.

V usage is TRBV7-2 and J usage is TRBJ1-1; a possible D gene is TRBD1 (6 bases). The CDR3 is 13 residues long. Germline V gene sequence: CDR1 SGHTA, CDR2 FQGNSA. Between the trimmed V and J ends, which lost 5 bases and 1 base, there was a span of 8 bases. The CDR3 region is CASSGTRNTEAFF. CDR3 nucleotide sequence: TGTGCCAGCAGCGGGACAAGGAACACTGAAGCTTTCTTT.

This clone was found once. This sequence joins TRBV7-9 and TRBJ1-4; D not certain. The CDR3 extends over 16 amino acids. From germline, CDR1 is SEHNR and CDR2 FQNEAQ (reference sequence). V was cut by 4 bases and J by 7 bases, with 19 bases left in between. The CDR3 bases are TGTGCCAGCAGCTACGGAGGCCGGGTGTATGTTGAAAAACTGTTTTTT. Amino acids: CASSYGGRVYVEKLFF.

The chain uses TRBV11-1 and TRBJ1-2, with 8 positions matching TRBD1. There are 14 residues in the CDR3. V dropped 7 bases and J dropped 5; count of bases not matched to a gene: 9. Germline-derived CDR1 and CDR2 are SGHAT and FQDESV (reference sequence). CDR3: CASTTRTGNYGYTF. The CDR3 DNA reads TGTGCCAGCACCACAAGGACAGGGAATTATGGCTACACCTTC.

The rearrangement joins TRBV25-1 to TRBJ1-2; D perhaps matches TRBD1 (6 bases). V was pared by 3 bases and J by 6 bases, with 23 bases between. This CDR3 spans 17 amino acids. Germline V CDR1 and CDR2: MGHDK, SYGVNS. CDR3 bases: TGTGCCAGCAGTGACGGGGGGGGGCAAGTCCCGCAAGATGGCTACACCTTC. Protein sequence: CASSDGGGQVPQDGYTF.

This chain uses TRBV6-5 with TRBJ2-4; a weak D match, TRBD1 (5 bases). Trimming stripped 2 bases from V and 2 bases from J, with 7 bases between. This CDR3 comprises 14 residues. Germline V CDR1 and CDR2: MNHEY, SVGAGI. CDR3 in amino acids: CASSYRGPKNIQYF. The CDR3, as DNA: TGTGCCAGCAGTTACAGGGGCCCCAAAAACATTCAGTACTTC.